The sequence of this TCR beta chain was determined in a study of T cell repertoires in cytomegalovirus infection (dated by TCRdb to the late 2010s). At the level of the whole study: Donor HLA type was relevant to the analysis, as public TCR beta signatures indicated carriage of CMV infection together with the matching HLA type.

For CDR1 and CDR2, the germline V gene lists KGHSH and LQKENI. The CDR3 goes from the cysteine to the phenylalanine over 15 residues. The DNA shown is the 45-base CDR3, in frame from base 1. V loses 3 bases of germline sequence and J loses 7 bases, and the interval between the two ends is 15 bases. Sequencing took place on an Illumina HiSeq 1500. TCRdb applied fastp at Q25 and MiXCR to the public reads, then kept only in-frame beta chains. Rows are combined by CDR3 protein, so each entry shows the most common genes and DNA. In this sample the table shows under 350,000 distinct CDR3 sequences, roughly 9.5% of which occur a single time. In total, the top ten clones hold about 4.5% of the sample. Overall study outcomes, separate from this receptor: The ex vivo response was dominated by HLA-C-restricted CMV-specific TCR beta clonotypes, which also provided the single most frequent clonotype in two of eight donors. Cumulative frequency of public TCR beta family members discriminated carriers of CMV infection plus the relevant HLA type in this cohort and an independent 352-donor cohort.

This clonotype was detected only a few times. Its antigen has not been determined. The input lacks base qualities; no much larger clone sits a single base away. The sequence was obtained from a human donor in good health (CMV status not recorded). Some clones in this sample may be carry-over from other donors' samples. The rearrangement combines TRBV18 with TRBJ1-4; the D gene is perhaps TRBD1, on 5 matching bases. The sequenced sample was PBMCs. Here is the DNA: TGTGCCAGCTCACCGAGGGACTCAGGAGGTGAAAAACTGTTTTTT. Its amino acids are CASSPRDSGGEKLFF.